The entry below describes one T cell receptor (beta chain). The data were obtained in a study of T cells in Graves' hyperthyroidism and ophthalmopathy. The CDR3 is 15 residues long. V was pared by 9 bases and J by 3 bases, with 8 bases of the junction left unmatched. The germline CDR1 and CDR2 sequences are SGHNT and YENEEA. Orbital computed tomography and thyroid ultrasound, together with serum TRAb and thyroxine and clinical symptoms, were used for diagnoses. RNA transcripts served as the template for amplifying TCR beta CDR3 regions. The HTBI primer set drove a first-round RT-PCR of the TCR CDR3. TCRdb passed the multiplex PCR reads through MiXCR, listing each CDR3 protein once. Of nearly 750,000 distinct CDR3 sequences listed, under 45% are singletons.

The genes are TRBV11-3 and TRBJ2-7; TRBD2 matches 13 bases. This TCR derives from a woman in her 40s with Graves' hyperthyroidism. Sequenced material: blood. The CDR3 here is CASGPGLAGVYEQYF. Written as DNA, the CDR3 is TGTGCCAGTGGCCCTGGACTAGCGGGGGTCTACGAGCAGTACTTC.